This T cell receptor (beta chain) came from a study of metastatic and nonmetastatic thyroid tumors (dated by TCRdb to 2018 to 2021). About the full investigation: For patients with malignant and with benign thyroid disease, the researchers compared repertoires between peripheral blood samples and tumor or nodule tissue samples. Summary of the overall study and its limitations: TCR beta diversity was reported as significantly higher in malignant tumors than in benign nodules, in both blood and tumor samples.

Library preparation was by PCR. Sequencing instrument: Illumina HiSeq 4000. The TCR beta-chain CDR3 region of each patient was profiled by high-throughput sequencing. On the authors' methods: Drawing on CDR3 differences between clinicopathological groups, the researchers built a classifier meant to tell apart patients with distant-metastatic papillary thyroid cancer. The Shannon index was used to assess repertoire diversity, and the Morisita-Horn index was used to assess tumor-blood repertoire similarity. Using fastp trimming at Q25 and MiXCR clonotype assembly, TCRdb reanalyzed the public sequencing data and kept in-frame beta chains. TCRdb, rather than the study authors, made the V and J calls. The sample table records some 54,000 clones; roughly 15% of these occur just once. The ten biggest clones cover roughly 3% of the sample. A distance of 11 bases separates the germline ends of V and J, which lose 6 bases and 2 bases respectively. The CDR3 goes from the cysteine to the phenylalanine over 13 residues. Only the CDR3 DNA is retained, 39 bases long and in frame from the first base. CDR1 and CDR2, per the germline V gene, are SGHRS and YFSETQ.

No patient had received any treatment before thyroid surgery. Using T-cell receptor beta sequencing, the study looked back at clinical samples from patients collected from the early 2010s to the late 2010s. This clone came up many times. Its antigen has not been determined. Base qualities were left out, and no much larger clone turns up one base away. The chain uses TRBV5-1 and TRBJ2-5, with the D gene not clear enough to name. The sequence was collected from a female donor with papillary thyroid cancer or a benign thyroid nodule (not recorded which). Some clones in this sample may be carry-over from other donors' samples. Sequenced material: blood. Read as DNA, the sequence is TGCGCCAGCAAGGTCCGGTGGCAAGAGACCCAGTACTTC. It translates to CASKVRWQETQYF.